This T cell receptor beta chain was sequenced for a study of blood T cell repertoires in COVID-19. Whole-study context: Samples came from the United States, Italy and Spain, spanning acute and convalescent COVID-19. Sources were T cells, B-cell-depleted T cells, or PBMCs; the material itself was cDNA or gDNA.

Here immunoSEQ multiplex PCR was the method, and the copy in TCRdb shows in-frame clones only, minus some. Among fewer than 150,000 clones listed, less than 85% were seen once. The sequence came from a human donor in a cohort sampled during active COVID-19. Input material: peripheral blood.

CDR3 sequence: CASSLVSSETGELFF. Here the CDR3 DNA reads TGCGCCAGCAGCTTGGTTTCTAGTGAAACCGGGGAGCTGTTTTTT. This rearrangement joins TRBV5-1 to TRBJ2-2; D not resolved. CDR1 is SGHRS, CDR2 YFSETQ, per germline. V was shortened by 0 bases and J by 5 bases, with 11 bases between the two germline ends. CDR3 size: 15 residues.